The clone carrying this T cell receptor (beta chain) occurred a few times. As yet, its antigen is unknown. The CDR3 loop spans 13 amino acids. Deletions cut 1 base from V and 7 bases from J, with 5 bases between. Germline CDR1 and CDR2: SGHNT and YENEEA. This entry is derived from a study of T cell responses to AZD1222 COVID-19 vaccine. Regarding the study as a whole: Targeting of unmutated variant regions was reportedly seen in nearly half of spike-specific TCRs. Vaccination with two AZD1222 doses was followed by a rise in Spike-specific TCR breadth and depth. The sample set comprised mostly white British donors with more females, and clonal diversity was possibly underestimated.

Sequencing used immunoSEQ multiplex PCR; TCRdb keeps in-frame clones, though not all of them. The sample includes 100,000 to 150,000 clones, about 88% of them seen just once. The sequenced sample was peripheral blood, obtained on day 0 of AZD1222 vaccination. The chain joins TRBV11-3 to TRBJ1-6; D is undetermined. The TCR originated in an adult in good health. The CDR3 spells CASSLVENSPLHF. CDR3 DNA sequence: TGTGCCAGCAGCTTAGTCGAGAATTCACCCCTCCACTTT.